This T cell receptor beta chain stems from a study of cytotoxic CD8 clonotypes in ibrutinib-treated CLL (dated by TCRdb to 2020 to 2023). As for the study more broadly: The cohort included roughly 15 treatment-naive and around 10 relapsed/refractory patients; roughly 17 were IGHV unmutated. Partial responses were observed in roughly 24 patients and complete responses in 2; after a median follow-up of 68 months, remission was maintained in approximately 14 patients and progression was observed in some twelve. Response samples were obtained after a median of approximately 12 months of treatment, with a range of about 6 to 40 months. An average of roughly 250,000 productive templates and 80,000 to 95,000 productive rearrangements was obtained per sample. Of the roughly 86 participants in the trial, 26 had longitudinal samples available. Cryopreserved peripheral blood mononuclear cells were collected before treatment, at response, and at either disease progression or sustained remission. Every remission and progressive disease sample was obtained while ibrutinib was still being received by the patients.

A word on this clone: Its antigen target is currently unknown. The sample holds no much larger clone one base away, and base qualities are not on file.

Between the V and J ends, shortened by 3 bases and 6 bases respectively, the junction contains 9 bases. Taken from the germline V gene, the CDR1 and CDR2 loops are SNHLY and FYNNEI. The CDR3 measures 13 amino acids from cysteine to phenylalanine. Just CDR3 DNA is preserved here, 39 bases in frame from base 1. Broad study findings and their caveats: Clonality rose at ibrutinib response, remained stable during sustained remission, and dropped back toward baseline at progression. Public clonotypes were rare and either shrank or stayed stable during treatment, and the rise in clonality at ibrutinib response reflected expansion of private clonotypes. At baseline, clonality was higher than in age-matched healthy donors and showed a strong correlation with circulating CD8+ T-cell counts. Sustained-remission and progressing patients did not have matched sampling times, and lymph node repertoires were not examined.

Each clonotype received, on average, roughly 9.6x coverage in deep resolution sequencing performed on a MiSeq, where the target depth lay between 1 in 1 million and 1 in 200,000 T cells. The immunoSEQ hsTCRB Kit was used to generate TCR beta libraries. On the study's bioinformatics: Data were analyzed with ImmunoSEQ Data Assistant and ImmunoSEQ Analyzer, with V, D and J genes assigned per IMGT definitions. Clonality was computed as one minus normalized Shannon entropy of productive rearrangement frequencies, ranging from 0 to 1. Only overrepresented clonotypes making up at least 0.05% of each patient's repertoire were included in the public clonotype analysis. Around 14 repertoires from age-matched healthy donors, obtained from immuneACCESS, served as clonality controls. The clones in this table, taken by TCRdb from immuneACCESS, are in-frame only. Not every clone is retained; where verified, under half of the shortfall comes from an unresolved V gene, and the cause of the rest is unknown. V and J calls and clone size come straight from that table; D and trimming were deduced from the DNA. Within this sample are 150,000 or so clones, with 70% to 80% of them counted one time only. The top ten clonotypes cover roughly 13% of the sample.

The time point label corresponds to: about a year on ibrutinib. For TCR beta library preparation, approximately 2 micrograms of genomic DNA was extracted from cryopreserved PBMCs. High-throughput TCR beta sequencing was performed on longitudinal blood samples from CLL patients receiving ibrutinib monotherapy. The patients took part in an open-label, single-center phase 2 trial of ibrutinib monotherapy. This specimen consisted of PBMCs, obtained after 12 months of ibrutinib treatment. The clonotype was recovered from a human donor with chronic lymphocytic leukemia. Recombination connected TRBV2 to TRBJ2-1, and perhaps TRBD2 as D gene, on 5 matching bases. The encoded CDR3 is CASSDSRGNEQFF. The DNA sequence reads TGTGCCAGCAGTGATAGCCGGGGCAATGAGCAGTTCTTC.